This TCR beta chain stems from a study of cytomegalovirus exposure and HLA in healthy donors. The protocol was immunoSEQ multiplex PCR, while the TCRdb copy is restricted to in-frame clones and leaves out a portion. The table includes tens of thousands of clones, 90% to 97% detected once. The trim removed 3 bases at V and 0 bases at J, leaving 2 bases unmatched. The CDR3 covers 15 residues. Germline V CDR1 and CDR2: MNHEY, SVGAGI. The donors were in the roughly 130-subject validation cohort, distinct from the approximately 700-subject first cohort. Findings and limits, study-wide: It was reportedly the case that the classifier diagnosed cytomegalovirus status with high specificity and sensitivity. The study put 150 or so TCR beta chains on its list as cytomegalovirus-associated.

In the case of this clone: Its target is not known. This specimen includes other DNA sequences encoding the same CDR3.

The clonotype was recovered from a man aged 18 to 30 in good health and CMV-seropositive. Sequencing was carried out using PBMCs. The chain has TRBV6-5 and TRBJ2-7, with 10 bases identical to TRBD2. DNA for the CDR3: TGTGCCAGCAGTTATTCTAGCGGGAGCTCCTACGAGCAGTACTTC. Protein sequence: CASSYSSGSSYEQYF.